These 8 T cell receptor beta chains were all obtained from the same sample, sequenced in a study of T cell responses to AZD1222 COVID-19 vaccine. Repertoires were generated with immunoSEQ multiplex PCR, while TCRdb's copy carries only in-frame clones and drops some. The table includes approximately 74,000 clones, around 90% detected once. The source material was peripheral blood, sampled 28 days after the second AZD1222 dose. The receptors stem from an adult who received the AZD1222 COVID-19 vaccine.

This clone was observed once. The chain employs TRBV28 and TRBJ2-7; D possibly uses TRBD1 or TRBD2 (5 bases each). V was pared by 7 bases and J by 0 bases, with 16 bases between. Per germline, CDR1 MDHEN and CDR2 SYDVKM. This CDR3 is 15 amino acids long. The CDR3 loop reads CASKGEGTGSYEQYF. The CDR3 region has the DNA TGTGCCAGCAAAGGTGAGGGAACAGGCTCCTACGAGCAGTACTTC.

V gene TRBV30 combines with J gene TRBJ2-1; D not resolved. V gave up 3 bases and J gave up 5 bases, with 5 bases separating them. The germline CDR1 and CDR2 sequences are GTSNPN and SVGIG (reference sequence). The CDR3 contains 11 residues. Here the CDR3 DNA reads TGTGCCTGGAGCCGAGACAATGAGCAGTTCTTC. Protein sequence: CAWSRDNEQFF.

The genes are TRBV19 and TRBJ2-1; tentative D call: TRBD2 (6 bases). The V end lost 4 bases, the J end lost 5 bases, and 21 bases lay between the germline ends. This CDR3 contains 17 residues. Germline V CDR1 and CDR2: LNHDA, SQIVND (reference sequence). Written as DNA, the CDR3 is TGTGCCAGTAGTAGAACCGGGACTCCAGGCTCAAACAATGAGCAGTTCTTC. This gives the protein CASSRTGTPGSNNEQFF. Supplemented by reference TRBV19 and TRBJ2-1, the full variable domain reads DGGITQSPKYLFRKEGQNVTLSCEQNLNHDAMYWYRQDPGQGLRLIYYSQIVNDFQKGDIAEGYSVSREKKESFPLTVTSAQKNPTAFYLCASSRTGTPGSNNEQFFGPGTRLTVL.

The CDR3: CASSPQSGIYGYTF. In DNA form, the CDR3 reads TGCGCCAGCAGCCCGCAGTCAGGGATCTATGGCTACACCTTC. The rearrangement links TRBV4-1 to TRBJ1-2, with TRBD1 as a possible D gene (5 bases). V lost 4 bases, J lost 4 bases, and 13 bases lay in between. The CDR3 has 14 amino acids. CDR1 is MGHRA and CDR2 is YSYEKL in the germline V gene.

The chain has TRBV5-1 and TRBJ1-6; D is uncertain. The CDR3 spans 16 residues. V dropped 0 bases and J dropped 3 bases, with 10 bases sitting between them. CDR1 and CDR2 (germline): SGHRS, YFSETQ. The chain's CDR3 is CASSLDGRVYNSPLHF. DNA for the CDR3: TGCGCCAGCAGCTTGGACGGCCGGGTCTATAATTCACCCCTCCACTTT.

This chain joins TRBV19 and TRBJ1-1; tentatively, D is TRBD1 (6 bases). The germline V gene has CDR1 LNHDA and CDR2 SQIVND (reference sequence). Trimming cost V 9 bases and J 4 bases, with 12 bases left between them. The CDR3 totals 12 residues. The CDR3 sequence: CASSTGSTEAFF. As DNA, the CDR3 is TGTGCCAGCAGCACAGGGAGCACTGAAGCTTTCTTT.

The V and J genes are TRBV19 and TRBJ1-2; D gene ambiguous. Germline CDR1 reads LNHDA; CDR2 reads SQIVND (reference sequence). Trimming shortened V by 1 base and J by 7 bases, and 10 bases separated the two germline ends. The CDR3 is 13 amino acids. Written as DNA, the CDR3 is TGTGCCAGTAGTATAGGTACGGAGAGTGGCTACACCTTC. Residues: CASSIGTESGYTF.

V usage is TRBV14 and J usage is TRBJ2-1; D gene ambiguous. Looked up from germline, CDR1 is SGHDN and CDR2 is FVKESK. Trimming stripped 2 bases from V and 12 bases from J, with 11 bases between. This CDR3 region has 12 residues. CDR3 loop: CASSQQFEVQFF. CDR3 nucleotides: TGTGCCAGCAGCCAACAGTTCGAGGTGCAGTTCTTC.